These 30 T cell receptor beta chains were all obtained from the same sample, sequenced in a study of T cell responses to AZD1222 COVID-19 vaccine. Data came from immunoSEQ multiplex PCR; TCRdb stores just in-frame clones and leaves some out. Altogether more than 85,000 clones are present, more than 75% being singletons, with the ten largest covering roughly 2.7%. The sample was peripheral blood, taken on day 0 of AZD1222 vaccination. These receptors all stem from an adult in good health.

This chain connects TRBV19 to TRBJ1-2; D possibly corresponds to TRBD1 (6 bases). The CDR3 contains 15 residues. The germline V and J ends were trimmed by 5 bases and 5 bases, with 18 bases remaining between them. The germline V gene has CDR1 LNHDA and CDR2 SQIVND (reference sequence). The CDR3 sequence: CASSPQGSVSYGYTF. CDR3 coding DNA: TGTGCCAGTAGTCCACAGGGCTCTGTGTCTTATGGCTACACCTTC.

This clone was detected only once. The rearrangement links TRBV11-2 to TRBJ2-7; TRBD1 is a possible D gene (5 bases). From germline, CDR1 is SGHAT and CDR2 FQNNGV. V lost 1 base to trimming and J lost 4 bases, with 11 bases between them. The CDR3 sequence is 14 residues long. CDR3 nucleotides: TGTGCCAGCAGCTTAGGTCCAGGGCTGTACGAGCAGTACTTC. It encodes CASSLGPGLYEQYF.

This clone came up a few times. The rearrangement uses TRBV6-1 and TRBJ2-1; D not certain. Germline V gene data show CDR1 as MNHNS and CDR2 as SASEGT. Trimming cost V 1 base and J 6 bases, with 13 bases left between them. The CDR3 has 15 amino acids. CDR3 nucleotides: TGTGCCAGCAGTGAAGGTTTGAGTAGGGCCAATGAGCAGTTCTTC. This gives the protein CASSEGLSRANEQFF.

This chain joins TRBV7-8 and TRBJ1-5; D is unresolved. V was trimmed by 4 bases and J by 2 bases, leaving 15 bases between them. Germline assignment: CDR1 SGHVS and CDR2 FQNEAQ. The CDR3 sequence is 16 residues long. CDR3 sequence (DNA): TGTGCCAGCAGCTCCAAACCTGACGGGGGCAATCAGCCCCAGCATTTT. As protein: CASSSKPDGGNQPQHF.

CDR3 sequence reads: CASSQAARETQYF. CDR3 DNA sequence: TGCGCCAGCAGCCAAGCCGCTCGAGAGACCCAGTACTTC. The genes are TRBV4-1 and TRBJ2-5; D remains unclear. This CDR3 is 13 amino acids long. CDR1 and CDR2 from the germline V gene are MGHRA and YSYEKL. Trimming pared 1 base from V and 4 bases from J, leaving 7 bases between.

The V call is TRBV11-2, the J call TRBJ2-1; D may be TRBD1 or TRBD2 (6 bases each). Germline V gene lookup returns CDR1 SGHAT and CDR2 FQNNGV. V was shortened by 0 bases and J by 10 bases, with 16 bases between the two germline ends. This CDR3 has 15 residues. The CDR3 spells CASSLEGGAAYEQFF. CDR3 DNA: TGTGCCAGCAGCTTAGAGGGGGGCGCGGCATACGAGCAGTTCTTC.

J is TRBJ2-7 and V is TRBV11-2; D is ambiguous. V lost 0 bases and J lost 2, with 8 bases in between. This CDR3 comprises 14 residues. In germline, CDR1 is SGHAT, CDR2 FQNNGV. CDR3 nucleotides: TGTGCCAGCAGCTTAGAGGGCGGAACCTACGAGCAGTACTTC. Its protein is CASSLEGGTYEQYF.

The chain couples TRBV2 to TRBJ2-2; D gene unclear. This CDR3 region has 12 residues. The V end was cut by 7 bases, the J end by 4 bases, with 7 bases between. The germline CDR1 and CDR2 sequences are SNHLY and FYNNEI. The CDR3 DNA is TGTGCCAGCATGTGGCCCACCGGGGAGCTGTTTTTT. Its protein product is CASMWPTGELFF.

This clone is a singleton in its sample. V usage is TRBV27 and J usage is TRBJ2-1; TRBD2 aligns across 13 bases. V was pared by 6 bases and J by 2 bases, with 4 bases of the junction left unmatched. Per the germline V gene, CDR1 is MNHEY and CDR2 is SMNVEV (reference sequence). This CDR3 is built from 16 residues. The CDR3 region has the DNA TGTGCCAGCAGGCAACTAGCGGGAGGGCCCTACAATGAGCAGTTCTTC. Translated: CASRQLAGGPYNEQFF.

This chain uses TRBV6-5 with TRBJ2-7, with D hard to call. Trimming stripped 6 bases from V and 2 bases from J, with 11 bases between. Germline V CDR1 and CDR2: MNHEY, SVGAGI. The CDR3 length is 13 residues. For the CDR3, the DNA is TGTGCCAGCAGGACTCCTGGTACCTACGAGCAGTACTTC. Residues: CASRTPGTYEQYF.

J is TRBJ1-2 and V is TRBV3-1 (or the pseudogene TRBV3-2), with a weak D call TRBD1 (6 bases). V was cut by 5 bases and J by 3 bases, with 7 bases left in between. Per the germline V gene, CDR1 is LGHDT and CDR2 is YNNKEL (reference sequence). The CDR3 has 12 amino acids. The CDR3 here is CASSRGYYGYTF. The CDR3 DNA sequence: TGTGCCAGCAGCAGGGGGTACTATGGCTACACCTTC.

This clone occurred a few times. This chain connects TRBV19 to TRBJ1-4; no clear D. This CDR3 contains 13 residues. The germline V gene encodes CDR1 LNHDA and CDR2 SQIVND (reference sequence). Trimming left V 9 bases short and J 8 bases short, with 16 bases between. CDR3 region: CASSGEGAEKLFF. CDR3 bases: TGTGCCAGCTCCGGGGAGGGTGCCGAAAAACTGTTTTTT.

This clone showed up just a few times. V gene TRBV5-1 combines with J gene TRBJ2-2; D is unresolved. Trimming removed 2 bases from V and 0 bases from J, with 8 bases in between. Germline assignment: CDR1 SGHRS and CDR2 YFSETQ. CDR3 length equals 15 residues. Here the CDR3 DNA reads TGCGCCAGCAGCTTTTTGACTGCGAACACCGGGGAGCTGTTTTTT. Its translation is CASSFLTANTGELFF.

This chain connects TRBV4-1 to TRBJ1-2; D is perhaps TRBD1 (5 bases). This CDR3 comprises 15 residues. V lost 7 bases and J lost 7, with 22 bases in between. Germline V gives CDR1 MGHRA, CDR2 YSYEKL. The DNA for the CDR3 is TGCGCCAGCAACCCCGGGCTGGGGGAGAGGACTGGCTACACCTTC. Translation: CASNPGLGERTGYTF.

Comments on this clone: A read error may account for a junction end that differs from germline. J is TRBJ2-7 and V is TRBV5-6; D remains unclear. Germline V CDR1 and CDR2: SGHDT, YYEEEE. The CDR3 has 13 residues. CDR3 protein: CASSSLGPNQLHF. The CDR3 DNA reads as TGTGCCAGCAGCTCCCTAGGTCCCAACCAACTGCACTTC.

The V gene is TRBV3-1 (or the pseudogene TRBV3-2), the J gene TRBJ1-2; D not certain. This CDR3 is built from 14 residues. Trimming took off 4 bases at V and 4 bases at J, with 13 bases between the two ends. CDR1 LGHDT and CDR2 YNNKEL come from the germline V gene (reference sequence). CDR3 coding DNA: TGTGCCAGCAGCCTTCGGGGAGGGTCCTATGGCTACACCTTC. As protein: CASSLRGGSYGYTF.

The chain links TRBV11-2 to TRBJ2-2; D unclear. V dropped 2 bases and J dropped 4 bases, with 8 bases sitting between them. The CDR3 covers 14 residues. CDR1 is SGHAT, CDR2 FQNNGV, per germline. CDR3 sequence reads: CASSLTRITGELFF. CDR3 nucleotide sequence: TGTGCCAGCAGCTTAACCCGGATCACCGGGGAGCTGTTTTTT.

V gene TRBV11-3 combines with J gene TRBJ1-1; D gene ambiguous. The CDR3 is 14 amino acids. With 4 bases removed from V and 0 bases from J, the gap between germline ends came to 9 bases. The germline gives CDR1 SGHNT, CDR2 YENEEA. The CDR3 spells CASSSQRLNTEAFF. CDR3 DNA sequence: TGTGCCAGCAGCTCCCAGAGGTTGAACACTGAAGCTTTCTTT.

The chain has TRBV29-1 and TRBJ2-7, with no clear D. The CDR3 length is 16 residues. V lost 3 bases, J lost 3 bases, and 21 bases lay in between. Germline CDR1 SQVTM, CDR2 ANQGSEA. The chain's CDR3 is CSVDLIRPGSNYEQYF. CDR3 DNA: TGCAGCGTTGACCTAATTCGCCCGGGTTCCAACTACGAGCAGTACTTC.

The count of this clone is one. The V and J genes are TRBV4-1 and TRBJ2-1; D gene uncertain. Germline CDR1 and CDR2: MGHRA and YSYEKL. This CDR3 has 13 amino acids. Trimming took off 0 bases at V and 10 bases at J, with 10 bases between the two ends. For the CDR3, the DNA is TGCGCCAGCAGCCAAGACGGAAAAATGGAGCAGTTCTTC. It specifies CASSQDGKMEQFF.

CDR3 region: CASSPGETALYEQYF. The CDR3 DNA reads TGCGCCAGCAGCCCGGGGGAAACGGCCCTCTACGAGCAGTACTTC. This sequence joins TRBV5-1 and TRBJ2-7, with a possible D match to TRBD2 (6 bases). From germline, CDR1 is SGHRS and CDR2 YFSETQ. The CDR3 has 15 residues. Trimming took 4 bases from V and 3 from J, leaving 17 bases between them.

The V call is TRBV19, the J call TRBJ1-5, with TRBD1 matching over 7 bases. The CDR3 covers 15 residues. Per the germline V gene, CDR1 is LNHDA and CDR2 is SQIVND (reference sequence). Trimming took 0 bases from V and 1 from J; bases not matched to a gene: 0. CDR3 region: CASSIEDRSNQPQHF. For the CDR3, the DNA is TGTGCCAGTAGTATAGAGGACAGGAGCAATCAGCCCCAGCATTTT.

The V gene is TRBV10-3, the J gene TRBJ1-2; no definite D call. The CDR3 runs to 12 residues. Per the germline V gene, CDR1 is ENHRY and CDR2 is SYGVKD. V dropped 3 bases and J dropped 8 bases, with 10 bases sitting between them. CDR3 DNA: TGTGCCATCAGTGATATGCTAGTGGGCTACACCTTC. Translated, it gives CAISDMLVGYTF.

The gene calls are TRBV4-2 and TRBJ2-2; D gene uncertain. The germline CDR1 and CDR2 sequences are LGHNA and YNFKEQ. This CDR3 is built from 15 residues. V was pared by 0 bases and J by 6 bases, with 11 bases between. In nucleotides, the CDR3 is TGTGCCAGCAGCCAAGATCGGAGTCTCCCCGGGGAGCTGTTTTTT. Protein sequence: CASSQDRSLPGELFF.

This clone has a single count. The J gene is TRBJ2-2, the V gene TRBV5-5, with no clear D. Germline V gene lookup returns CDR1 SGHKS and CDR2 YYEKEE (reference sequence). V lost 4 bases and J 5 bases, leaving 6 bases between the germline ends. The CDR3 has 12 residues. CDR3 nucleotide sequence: TGTGCCAGCAGCCATATAACCGGGGAGCTGTTTTTT. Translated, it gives CASSHITGELFF.

CDR3 residues: CASAGGDLSGNTIYF. As DNA, the CDR3 is TGTGCCAGTGCGGGGGGTGACCTCTCTGGAAACACCATATATTTT. This sequence joins TRBV6-5 and TRBJ1-3, with a weak D call TRBD1 (5 bases). From germline, CDR1 is MNHEY and CDR2 SVGAGI. V was shortened by 9 bases and J by 0 bases, with 15 bases between the two germline ends. This CDR3 has 15 amino acids.

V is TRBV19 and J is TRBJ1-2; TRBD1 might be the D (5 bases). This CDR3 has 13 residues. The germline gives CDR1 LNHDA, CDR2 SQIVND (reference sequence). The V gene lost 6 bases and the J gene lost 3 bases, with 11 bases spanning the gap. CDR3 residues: CASRVGGDYGYTF. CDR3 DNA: TGTGCCAGTAGGGTTGGGGGGGACTATGGCTACACCTTC.

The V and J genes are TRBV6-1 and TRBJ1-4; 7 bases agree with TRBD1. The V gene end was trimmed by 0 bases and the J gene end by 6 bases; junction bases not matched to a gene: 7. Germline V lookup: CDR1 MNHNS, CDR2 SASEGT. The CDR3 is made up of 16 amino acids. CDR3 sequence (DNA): TGTGCCAGCAGTGAAGCTTCGGGCAGGGGGGATGAAAAACTGTTTTTT. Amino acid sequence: CASSEASGRGDEKLFF.

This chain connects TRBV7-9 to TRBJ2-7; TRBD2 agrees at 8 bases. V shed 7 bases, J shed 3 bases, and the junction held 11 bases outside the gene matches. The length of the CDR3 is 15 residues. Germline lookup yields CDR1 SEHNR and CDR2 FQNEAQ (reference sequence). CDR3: CASNGRGTRGYEQYF. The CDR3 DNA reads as TGTGCCAGCAACGGGAGGGGGACTAGAGGCTACGAGCAGTACTTC.

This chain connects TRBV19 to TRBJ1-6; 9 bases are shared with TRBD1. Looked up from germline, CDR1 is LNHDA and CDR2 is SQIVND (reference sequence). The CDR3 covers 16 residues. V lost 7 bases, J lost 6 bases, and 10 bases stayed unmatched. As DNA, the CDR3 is TGTGCCAGTAACCAGGACAGGGGCTTGAGTAATTCACCCCTCCACTTT. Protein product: CASNQDRGLSNSPLHF.